This entry lists 20 T cell receptor beta chains sequenced from one sample in a study of PD-L1 blockade in urothelial cancer. Sequencing used immunoSEQ multiplex PCR; TCRdb keeps in-frame clones, though not all of them. The sample lists 46,000 or so clones, approximately 83% occurring once. Regarding time point: peripheral blood 6 weeks after treatment start. The sample in question was PBMCs, obtained around atezolizumab (anti-PD-L1) treatment. Source of these receptors: a man aged 60 to 69 with urothelial cancer.

The rearrangement links TRBV30 to TRBJ2-3; 7 nucleotides agree with TRBD2. The CDR3 covers 14 residues. The germline V gene has CDR1 GTSNPN and CDR2 SVGIG (reference sequence). V trimming: 5 bases; J trimming: 5 bases; junction bases outside the gene matches: 10. DNA of the CDR3: TGTGCCTGGGACCCGGGACTACAGTTAGATACGCAGTATTTT. As protein: CAWDPGLQLDTQYF. Full variable domain (outside the CDR3, taken from reference TRBV30 and TRBJ2-3): SQTIHQWPATLVQPVGSPLSLECTVEGTSNPNLYWYRQAAGRGLQLLFYSVGIGQISSEVPQNLSASRPQDRQFILSSKKLLLSDSGFYLCAWDPGLQLDTQYFGPGTRLTVL.

This clone was counted a single time. This chain links TRBV9 with TRBJ2-3, with 13 bases identical to TRBD2. V trimming: 4 bases; J trimming: 6 bases; junction bases outside the gene matches: 5. Germline V lookup: CDR1 SGDLS, CDR2 YYNGEE. The CDR3 is 15 amino acids. The CDR3 DNA reads as TGTGCCAGCAGCTCGACTAGCGGGGGGAGGGATACGCAGTATTTT. Its protein product is CASSSTSGGRDTQYF.

The chain combines TRBV5-1 with TRBJ2-5, with D possibly being TRBD2 (6 bases). The CDR3 has 16 residues. The germline CDR1 and CDR2 sequences are SGHRS and YFSETQ. Trimming pared 1 base from V and 3 bases from J, leaving 16 bases between. The CDR3, as DNA: TGCGCCAGCAGCTTGATGCTCGGGGGTGAGGAAGAGACCCAGTACTTC. It translates to CASSLMLGGEEETQYF.

The chain couples TRBV2 to TRBJ1-5, with no clear D. V lost 8 bases and J 0 bases, leaving 8 bases between the germline ends. The CDR3 length is 13 residues. Germline lookup yields CDR1 SNHLY and CDR2 FYNNEI. CDR3 sequence (DNA): TGTGCCAGCCAAGAGGATAGCAATCAGCCCCAGCATTTT. Translation: CASQEDSNQPQHF. Filled out from reference TRBV2 and TRBJ1-5, the complete variable domain reads EPEVTQTPSHQVTQMGQEVILRCVPISNHLYFYWYRQILGQKVEFLVSFYNNEISEKSEIFDDQFSVERPDGSNFTLKIRSTKLEDSAMYFCASQEDSNQPQHFGDGTRLSIL.

The chain is built from TRBV9 and TRBJ2-2, with 7 bases fitting TRBD2. Trimming cost V 3 bases and J 5 bases; bases outside gene matches: 7. Per the germline V gene, CDR1 is SGDLS and CDR2 is YYNGEE. This CDR3 spans 15 amino acids. CDR3 nucleotides: TGTGCCAGCAGCGCGACGACTAGCCTGACCGGGGAGCTGTTTTTT. It encodes CASSATTSLTGELFF.

The rearrangement joins TRBV6-5 to TRBJ2-4; TRBD1 agrees at 8 bases. V lost 7 bases, J lost 4 bases, and 9 bases stayed unmatched. Germline CDR1 reads MNHEY; CDR2 reads SVGAGI. This CDR3 has 15 amino acids. The CDR3 nucleotides read TGTGCCAGCACGACTGACAGGGGTCGGAAAAACATTCAGTACTTC. Translation gives CASTTDRGRKNIQYF.

The chain uses TRBV5-8 and TRBJ2-3, with D perhaps TRBD2 (5 bases). Germline CDR1 and CDR2: SGHTS and YDEGEE. This CDR3 is 19 amino acids long. The V end was cut by 3 bases, the J end by 0 bases, with 23 bases between. The DNA of the CDR3 is TGTGCCAGCAGCTACGCTACCCTGACTGGAGGTTCGAGCACAGATACGCAGTATTTT. Residues: CASSYATLTGGSSTDTQYF.

The chain employs TRBV6-4 and TRBJ2-7, with TRBD1 as a possible D gene (6 bases). The CDR3 has 14 residues. V lost 6 bases to trimming and J lost 3 bases, with 15 bases between them. Germline loops: CDR1 MRHNA, CDR2 SNTAGT. This CDR3 reads CASSVRRTVYEQYF. The DNA for the CDR3 is TGTGCCAGCAGCGTCCGGAGGACAGTCTACGAGCAGTACTTC.

This clone was picked up one time. This chain joins TRBV6-5 and TRBJ2-1, with D possibly matching TRBD2 (5 bases). Looked up from germline, CDR1 is MNHEY and CDR2 is SVGAGI. Trimming left V 5 bases short and J 0 bases short, with 11 bases between. This CDR3 is 15 amino acids long. DNA for the CDR3: TGTGCCAGCAGTACGACGGGGAGCTCCTACAATGAGCAGTTCTTC. Its translation: CASSTTGSSYNEQFF.

This rearrangement joins TRBV7-2 to TRBJ2-7; 14 bases are a match to TRBD2. Germline V gene lookup returns CDR1 SGHTA and CDR2 FQGNSA. The CDR3 consists of 14 residues. V lost 5 bases, J lost 6 bases, and 3 bases stayed unmatched. CDR3 bases: TGTGCCAGCAGCCGGGGACTAGCGGGGGCCGAGCAGTACTTC. It is translated as CASSRGLAGAEQYF.

This chain uses TRBV5-6 with TRBJ1-3; D unclear. CDR3 length equals 16 residues. V was pared by 4 bases and J by 0 bases, with 14 bases between. From germline, CDR1 is SGHDT and CDR2 YYEEEE. CDR3 protein: CASSVRGGFSGNTIYF. DNA for the CDR3: TGTGCCAGCAGCGTACGCGGCGGGTTCTCTGGAAACACCATATATTTT.

The J gene is TRBJ1-2, the V gene TRBV10-3; D unclear. The CDR3 length is 16 residues. V was shortened by 0 bases and J by 2 bases, with 13 bases between the two germline ends. Germline V gives CDR1 ENHRY, CDR2 SYGVKD. The CDR3 bases are TGTGCCATCAGTGAGTCTTCGTGGGAGTTAAACTATGGCTACACCTTC. Translating gives CAISESSWELNYGYTF.

This clone was picked up one time. The chain joins TRBV27 to TRBJ1-2; 7 bases map to TRBD1. CDR1 MNHEY and CDR2 SMNVEV come from the germline V gene (reference sequence). The CDR3 consists of 16 residues. V lost 5 bases to trimming and J lost 2 bases; unmatched junction nucleotides: 11. In DNA form, the CDR3 reads TGTGCCAGCAGTCCACAAACGGGGACAGTAAACTATGGCTACACCTTC. Residues: CASSPQTGTVNYGYTF.

This clone was recorded a few times. This chain connects TRBV30 to TRBJ1-1; 8 bases fit TRBD1. The CDR3 has 16 residues. V dropped 2 bases and J dropped 1; count of bases not matched to a gene: 9. Germline CDR1 reads GTSNPN; CDR2 reads SVGIG (reference sequence). Here the CDR3 reads CAWSQFRGQANTEAFF. Written as DNA, the CDR3 is TGTGCCTGGAGTCAGTTCCGGGGACAGGCGAACACTGAAGCTTTCTTT.

DNA of the CDR3: TGTGCCACCAGCAGAGATCCTACTAGAACCTACGAGCAGTACTTC. Translating it yields CATSRDPTRTYEQYF. The gene calls are TRBV15 and TRBJ2-7; a possible D gene is TRBD2 (5 bases). The CDR3 spans 15 residues. The ends were cut back, 0 bases at V and 2 bases at J, with 11 bases in the middle. Germline lookup yields CDR1 LNHNV and CDR2 YYDKDF (reference sequence).

The chain employs TRBV7-3 and TRBJ1-6; D is unclear. The CDR3 covers 14 residues. CDR1 SGHTA and CDR2 FQGTGA come from the germline V gene. The V and J ends lost 0 bases and 7 bases respectively, with 7 bases between them. Written as DNA, the CDR3 is TGTGCCAGCAGCTTAACGAGCTGGAATTCACCCCTCCACTTT. Translating gives CASSLTSWNSPLHF.

This chain links TRBV27 with TRBJ1-4, with 7 bases lining up with TRBD1. Trimming at V came to 7 bases and at J to 8 bases, leaving 13 bases not matched to a gene. The CDR3 extends over 15 amino acids. Germline V lookup: CDR1 MNHEY, CDR2 SMNVEV (reference sequence). The CDR3 DNA follows: TGTGCCAGCAACTTACAGGGGCCCGGGGTCGAAAAACTGTTTTTT. Encoded protein: CASNLQGPGVEKLFF.

This rearrangement joins TRBV29-1 to TRBJ2-1; D remains unclear. Trimming cost V 2 bases and J 10 bases, with 6 bases left between them. Looked up from germline, CDR1 is SQVTM and CDR2 is ANQGSEA. The CDR3 loop spans 10 amino acids. CDR3 residues: CSVESFEQFF. The CDR3 coding sequence is TGCAGCGTTGAATCCTTCGAGCAGTTCTTC.

This clone has just a few counts. The rearrangement uses TRBV7-9 and TRBJ1-3; 7 positions match TRBD1. With V trimmed by 11 bases and J by 2 bases, 12 bases remained unmatched. CDR3 length: 15 amino acids. Germline-derived CDR1 and CDR2 are SEHNR and FQNEAQ (reference sequence). The DNA of the CDR3 is TGTGCCTCGTCCCGGGACAGCGGCGCTGGAAACACCATATATTTT. It yields the protein CASSRDSGAGNTIYF.

This chain connects TRBV12-5 to TRBJ2-5, with D unresolved. Trimming took off 1 base at V and 1 base at J, with 7 bases between the two ends. CDR3 length: 14 residues. The V gene's germline CDR1 is LGHNT and CDR2 FRNRAP. CDR3 bases: TGTGCTAGTGGTTTGGGGCAGGCCCAAGAGACCCAGTACTTC. It is translated as CASGLGQAQETQYF.